One and the same sample provided the 10 T cell receptor beta chains below, sequenced in a study of T cell responses to AZD1222 COVID-19 vaccine. Repertoires were generated with immunoSEQ multiplex PCR, while TCRdb's copy carries only in-frame clones and drops some. The sample has tens of thousands of clones; approximately 84% are singletons. This specimen consisted of peripheral blood, obtained on day 0 of AZD1222 vaccination. The receptors derive from an adult in good health.

The chain uses TRBV6-1 and TRBJ1-1, with TRBD1 identical over 7 bases. V trimming: 6 bases; J trimming: 4 bases; junction bases outside the gene matches: 8. The germline CDR1 and CDR2 sequences are MNHNS and SASEGT. The CDR3 is 14 amino acids. The chain's CDR3 is CASSNRAGGTEAFF. The CDR3 region has the DNA TGTGCCAGCAGCAACAGGGCAGGGGGCACTGAAGCTTTCTTT.

This sequence joins TRBV5-8 and TRBJ1-2; 7 bases align to TRBD1. The length of the CDR3 is 14 residues. Germline values: CDR1 SGHTS, CDR2 YDEGEE. V dropped 4 bases and J dropped 2; count of bases not matched to a gene: 5. CDR3 bases: TGTGCCAGCAGCCCGTCAGGGGGAAACTATGGCTACACCTTC. This translates into CASSPSGGNYGYTF.

The CDR3 protein is CASSRPFAPGYHEQYF. CDR3 sequence (DNA): TGTGCCAGCAGCCGACCCTTTGCCCCAGGGTACCACGAGCAGTACTTC. This chain uses TRBV7-9 with TRBJ2-7; the D gene is possibly TRBD1 (5 bases). Per the germline V gene, CDR1 is SEHNR and CDR2 is FQNEAQ (reference sequence). This CDR3 is 16 amino acids long. V dropped 5 bases and J dropped 5 bases, with 22 bases sitting between them.

V is TRBV28 and J is TRBJ2-7; no clear D. Germline V gene sequence: CDR1 MDHEN, CDR2 SYDVKM. The CDR3 is 14 amino acids. V was trimmed by 2 bases and J by 5 bases, leaving 13 bases between them. CDR3 loop: CASSLPEIRDEQYF. The DNA of the CDR3 is TGTGCCAGCAGTTTACCCGAGATCCGAGACGAGCAGTACTTC.

V is TRBV7-9 and J is TRBJ2-5; D remains ambiguous. The germline V and J ends were trimmed by 1 base and 2 bases, with 5 bases remaining between them. The CDR3 loop spans 13 amino acids. Germline V gene data show CDR1 as SEHNR and CDR2 as FQNEAQ (reference sequence). CDR3 in DNA: TGTGCCAGCAGCTTAGGGTTTCAAGAGACCCAGTACTTC. This translates into CASSLGFQETQYF. The complete variable domain, with remaining parts taken from reference TRBV7-9 and TRBJ2-5, reads DTGVSQNPRHKITKRGQNVTFRCDPISEHNRLYWYRQTLGQGPEFLTYFQNEAQLEKSRLLSDRFSAERPKGSFSTLEIQRTEQGDSAMYLCASSLGFQETQYFGPGTRLLVL.

This chain links TRBV4-1 with TRBJ1-1; 11 positions agree with TRBD1. This CDR3 spans 16 amino acids. V was clipped by 4 bases and J by 2 bases; unmatched bases: 6. CDR1 MGHRA and CDR2 YSYEKL come from the germline V gene. DNA of the CDR3: TGCGCCAGCAGCCCATGGACAGGGGGCCCAAACACTGAAGCTTTCTTT. Translated: CASSPWTGGPNTEAFF.

This chain uses TRBV6-2 or TRBV6-3 with TRBJ2-3; D unresolved. This CDR3 is built from 14 residues. V was cut by 2 bases and J by 2 bases, with 8 bases left in between. Germline V CDR1 and CDR2: MNHEY, SVGEGT. The CDR3 loop reads CASSYVDTTDTQYF. The CDR3 DNA reads TGTGCCAGCAGTTACGTCGACACCACAGATACGCAGTATTTT.

The chain recombines TRBV4-2 with TRBJ1-2; possible D gene TRBD1, 6 bases. The V end lost 1 base, the J end lost 3 bases, and 15 bases lay between the germline ends. This CDR3 comprises 16 residues. Germline V gene sequence: CDR1 LGHNA, CDR2 YNFKEQ. The CDR3 protein is CASSQAGTGTYYGYTF. CDR3 nucleotides: TGTGCCAGCAGCCAAGCCGGGACCGGGACATACTATGGCTACACCTTC.

Note on this clone: Other DNA sequences in the same sample also yield this CDR3. The rearrangement links TRBV6-4 to TRBJ2-6, with D unclear. CDR3 length: 15 amino acids. The germline V and J ends were trimmed by 0 bases and 0 bases, with 3 bases remaining between them. The germline gives CDR1 MRHNA, CDR2 SNTAGT. CDR3: CASSDSSSGANVLTF. CDR3 bases: TGTGCCAGCAGTGACTCGAGCTCTGGGGCCAACGTCCTGACTTTC.

The rearrangement joins TRBV7-2 to TRBJ1-6, with TRBD1 matching 7 bases. The CDR3 has 15 amino acids. Germline values: CDR1 SGHTA, CDR2 FQGNSA. V shed 4 bases and J 9 bases; nucleotides not matched to a gene: 9. The CDR3 loop is CASSSPDREISPLHF. CDR3 bases: TGTGCCAGCAGCTCCCCTGACAGGGAGATTTCACCCCTCCACTTT.